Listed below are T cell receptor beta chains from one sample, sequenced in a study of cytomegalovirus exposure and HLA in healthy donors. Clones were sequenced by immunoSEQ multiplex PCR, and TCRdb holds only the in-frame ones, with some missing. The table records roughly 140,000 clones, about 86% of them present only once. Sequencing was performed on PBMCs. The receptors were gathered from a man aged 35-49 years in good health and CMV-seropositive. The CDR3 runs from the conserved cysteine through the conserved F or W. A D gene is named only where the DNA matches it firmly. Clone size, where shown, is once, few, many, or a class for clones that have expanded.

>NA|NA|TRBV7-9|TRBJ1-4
CSSSLGRESVF
TGTTCCAGCAGCTTAGGTCGTGAATCAGTTTTT
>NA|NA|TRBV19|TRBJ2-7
CASIPSPGFVTDEQYF
TGTGCCAGTATTCCATCCCCGGGGTTCGTTACGGACGAGCAGTACTTC
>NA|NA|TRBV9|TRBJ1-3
CASSVVETANTIYF
TGTGCCAGCAGCGTAGTCGAGACAGCAAACACCATATATTTT
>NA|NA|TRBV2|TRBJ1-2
CASSDGGANGYTF
TGTGCCAGCAGTGATGGGGGGGCGAATGGCTACACCTTC
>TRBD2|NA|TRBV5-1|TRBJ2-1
CASSQGLEYNEQFF
TGCGCCAGCAGCCAGGGACTAGAATACAATGAGCAGTTCTTC
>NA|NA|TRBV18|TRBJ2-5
CASSMLSGPNTRGQETQYF
TGTGCCAGCTCAATGCTTAGCGGCCCGAACACCCGGGGCCAAGAGACCCAGTACTTC
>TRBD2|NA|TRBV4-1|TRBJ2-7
CASSQSGTSGYEQYF
TGCGCCAGCAGCCAATCGGGGACTAGCGGCTACGAGCAGTACTTC
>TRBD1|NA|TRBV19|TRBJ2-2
CASGGQGDGELFF
TGTGCCAGTGGGGGACAGGGAGACGGGGAGCTGTTTTTT
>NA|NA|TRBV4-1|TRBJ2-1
CASSQDRSQGNEQFF
TGCGCCAGCAGCCAAGATAGATCCCAGGGAAATGAGCAGTTCTTC
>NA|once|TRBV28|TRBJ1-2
CASTPTGLLYGYTF
TGTGCCAGCACACCGACAGGACTCCTCTATGGCTACACCTTC
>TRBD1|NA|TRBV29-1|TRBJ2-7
CSAGRGQGLFEQYF
TGCAGCGCCGGACGTGGACAGGGACTCTTCGAGCAGTACTTC
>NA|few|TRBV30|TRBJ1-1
CACSLDIGTEAFF
TGTGCCTGTTCCTTAGACATTGGGACTGAAGCTTTCTTT
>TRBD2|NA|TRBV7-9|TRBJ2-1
CASRSRTSGNEQFF
TGTGCCAGCAGGTCTCGGACTAGCGGCAATGAGCAGTTCTTC
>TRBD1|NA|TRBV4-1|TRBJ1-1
CASSLGQGARGTEAFF
TGCGCCAGCAGCCTTGGACAGGGGGCGCGCGGGACTGAAGCTTTCTTT
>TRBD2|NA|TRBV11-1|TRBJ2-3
CASSFSGGTDTQYF
TGTGCCAGCAGCTTTAGCGGGGGAACAGATACGCAGTATTTT
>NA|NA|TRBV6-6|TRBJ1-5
CASSYSQYGNNQPQHF
TGTGCCAGCAGTTACTCCCAGTACGGGAATAATCAGCCCCAGCATTTT
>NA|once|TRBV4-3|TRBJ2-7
CASSQDPRGSREQYF
TGCGCCAGCAGCCAAGATCCTCGGGGGAGTAGGGAGCAGTACTTC
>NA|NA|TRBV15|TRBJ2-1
CATSRDPFRQGGNNEQFF
TGTGCCACCAGCAGAGATCCGTTTAGGCAGGGAGGCAACAATGAGCAGTTCTTC
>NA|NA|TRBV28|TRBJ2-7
CASSFGGGGRQYF
TGTGCCAGCAGTTTTGGGGGGGGCGGTCGGCAGTACTTC
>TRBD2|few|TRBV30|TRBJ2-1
CAWSVSGAPEQFF
TGTGCCTGGAGTGTCAGCGGGGCTCCTGAGCAGTTCTTC
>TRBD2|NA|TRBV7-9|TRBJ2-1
CASSLVPLAGGYEQFF
TGTGCCAGCAGCTTAGTCCCCCTAGCGGGAGGGTATGAGCAGTTCTTC
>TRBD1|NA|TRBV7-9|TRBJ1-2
CASRQGSNYGYTF
TGTGCCAGCAGACAGGGGTCTAACTATGGCTACACCTTC
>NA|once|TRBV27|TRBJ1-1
CASSSPGAGTEAFF
TGTGCCAGCAGTTCGCCAGGGGCGGGCACTGAAGCTTTCTTT
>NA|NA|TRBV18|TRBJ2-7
CASSLLAGEQYF
TGTGCCAGCTCACTGCTAGCTGGCGAGCAGTACTTC
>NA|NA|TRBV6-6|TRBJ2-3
CASSYFSGDTQYF
TGTGCCAGCAGTTATTTTTCGGGGGATACGCAGTATTTT
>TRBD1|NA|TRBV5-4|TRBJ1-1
CASTRTGSAREAFF
TGTGCCAGCACCAGGACAGGGAGCGCCCGTGAAGCTTTCTTT
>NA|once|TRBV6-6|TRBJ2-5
CASSNTLTGQGETQYF
TGTGCCAGCAGTAACACCCTCACAGGGCAGGGGGAGACCCAGTACTTC
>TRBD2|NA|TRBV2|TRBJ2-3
CASRRLAGRGGADTQYF
TGTGCCAGCAGGCGACTAGCGGGGAGAGGGGGCGCAGATACGCAGTATTTT
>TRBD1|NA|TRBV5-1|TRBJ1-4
CASSSGTVNEKLFF
TGCGCCAGCAGCTCCGGGACAGTTAATGAAAAACTGTTTTTT
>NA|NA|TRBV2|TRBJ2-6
CASGGTLSGANVLTF
TGTGCCAGCGGTGGGACACTCTCTGGGGCCAACGTCCTGACTTTC